Listed below are T cell receptor beta chains from one sample, sequenced in a study of T cell changes during pregnancy in multiple sclerosis. TCRdb's copy holds only in-frame clones and misses some; the assay was immunoSEQ multiplex PCR. The sample shows tens of thousands of clones, about 92% of them seen only once. Sample: CD4+ T cells from peripheral blood mononuclear cells, taken before pregnancy. The receptors here all came from a female donor with multiple sclerosis, enrolled in a pregnancy study. CDR3s include the opening cysteine and the closing phenylalanine or tryptophan. D genes are given only for firm matches. Where a row states a size, it is once, few, many or the class of an expanded clone; other rows omit it.

j_call,d_call,cdr3_length,clone_size,v_call,cdr3_aa
TRBJ1-4,TRBD1,14,NA,TRBV6-1,CASRGQGTNEKLFF
TRBJ2-7,TRBD1,15,NA,TRBV5-5,CASSIGQGISYEQYF
TRBJ2-3,NA,11,NA,TRBV7-8,CASSLSDTQYF
TRBJ1-5,TRBD1,16,NA,TRBV13,CASSRRATGAGQPQHF
TRBJ2-7,TRBD2,18,NA,TRBV28,CASSTGTSGSHSSYEQYF
TRBJ2-7,TRBD2,17,NA,TRBV7-8,CASSTGTSGSLNREQYF
TRBJ2-5,TRBD2,17,NA,TRBV18,CASSPLGAGGFVETQYF
TRBJ2-7,TRBD2,16,NA,TRBV19,CASSPTLAGVSYEQYF
TRBJ2-1,TRBD2,18,NA,TRBV4-2,CASSQDGAAGGPVNEQFF
TRBJ2-5,NA,15,once,TRBV6-5,CASSLGMEVGETQYF
TRBJ1-2,TRBD1,15,NA,TRBV5-6,CASRPTRGLDYGYTF
TRBJ1-2,NA,12,few,TRBV7-2,CASSLVSYGYTF
TRBJ2-2,NA,16,NA,TRBV5-8,CASSSTLASNTGELFF
TRBJ2-1,TRBD1,15,NA,TRBV5-1,CASQGGTGTYNEQFF
TRBJ2-6,NA,21,NA,TRBV7-6,CASSLDLRGAWEGPGANVLTF
TRBJ2-1,TRBD2,18,NA,TRBV27,CASSLWDSLAGGKNEQFF
TRBJ2-3,NA,13,NA,TRBV5-4,CASSPGLLNTQYF